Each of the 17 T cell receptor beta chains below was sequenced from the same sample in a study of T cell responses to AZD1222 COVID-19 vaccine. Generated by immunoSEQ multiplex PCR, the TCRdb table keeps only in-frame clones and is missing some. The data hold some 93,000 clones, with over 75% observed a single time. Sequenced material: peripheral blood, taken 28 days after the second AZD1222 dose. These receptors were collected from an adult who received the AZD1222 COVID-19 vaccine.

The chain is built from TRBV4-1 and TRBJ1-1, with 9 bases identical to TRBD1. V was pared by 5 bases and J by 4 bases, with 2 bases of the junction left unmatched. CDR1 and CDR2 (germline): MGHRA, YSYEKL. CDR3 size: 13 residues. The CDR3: CASSLTGGTEAFF. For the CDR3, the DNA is TGCGCCAGCAGCTTGACAGGGGGCACTGAAGCTTTCTTT.

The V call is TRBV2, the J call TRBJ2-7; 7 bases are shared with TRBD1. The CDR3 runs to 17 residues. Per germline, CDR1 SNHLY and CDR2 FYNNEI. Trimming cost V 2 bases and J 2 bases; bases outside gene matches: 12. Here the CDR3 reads CASSEFSTPGTAYEQYF. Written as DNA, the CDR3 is TGTGCCAGCAGTGAATTTTCCACCCCCGGGACAGCCTACGAGCAGTACTTC. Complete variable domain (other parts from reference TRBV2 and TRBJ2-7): EPEVTQTPSHQVTQMGQEVILRCVPISNHLYFYWYRQILGQKVEFLVSFYNNEISEKSEIFDDQFSVERPDGSNFTLKIRSTKLEDSAMYFCASSEFSTPGTAYEQYFGPGTRLTVT.

CDR3 nucleotide sequence: TGTGCCAGCCAGGAGCCGGGACAGGGGGCGAGGTCACCCCTCCACTTT. This sequence encodes CASQEPGQGARSPLHF. V and J are TRBV28 and TRBJ1-6, with 12 bases identical to TRBD1. V gave up 8 bases and J gave up 10 bases; unmatched junction bases: 12. The CDR3 has 16 residues. Germline V gene lookup returns CDR1 MDHEN and CDR2 SYDVKM.

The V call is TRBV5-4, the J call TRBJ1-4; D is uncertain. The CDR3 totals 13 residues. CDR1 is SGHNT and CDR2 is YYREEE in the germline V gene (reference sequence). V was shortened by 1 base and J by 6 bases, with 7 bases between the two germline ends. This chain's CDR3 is CASSLNQDEKLFF. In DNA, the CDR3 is TGTGCCAGCAGCTTGAATCAGGATGAAAAACTGTTTTTT.

The CDR3 loop is CASSLLASYEQYF. As DNA, the CDR3 is TGTGCCAGCAGTTTACTAGCCTCCTACGAGCAGTACTTC. The chain carries TRBV27 and TRBJ2-7; tentatively, D is TRBD2 (5 bases). Germline V gives CDR1 MNHEY, CDR2 SMNVEV (reference sequence). This CDR3 spans 13 amino acids. Trimming stripped 2 bases from V and 0 bases from J, with 5 bases between.

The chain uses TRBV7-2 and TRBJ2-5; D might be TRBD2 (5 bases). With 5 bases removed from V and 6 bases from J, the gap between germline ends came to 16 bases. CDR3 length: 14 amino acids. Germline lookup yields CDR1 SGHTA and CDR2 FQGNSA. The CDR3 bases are TGTGCCAGCAGCGTGCCAGTGGAGGTAAAGACCCAGTACTTC. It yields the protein CASSVPVEVKTQYF.

The CDR3 loop reads CASSILATGLGNSPLHF. The CDR3 DNA reads as TGTGCCAGCAGCATACTGGCGACAGGGCTGGGGAATTCACCCCTCCACTTT. J is TRBJ1-6 and V is TRBV21-1; the table's TRBD1 call for D was not verified on the DNA. TRBV21-1 is designated a pseudogene. This CDR3 comprises 17 residues.

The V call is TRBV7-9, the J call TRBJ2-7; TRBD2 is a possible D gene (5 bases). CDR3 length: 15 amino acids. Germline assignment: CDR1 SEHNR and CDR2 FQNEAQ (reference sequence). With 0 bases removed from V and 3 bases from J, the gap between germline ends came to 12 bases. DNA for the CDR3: TGTGCCAGCAGCTTAGCTCGGGATGAAAACTACGAGCAGTACTTC. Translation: CASSLARDENYEQYF.

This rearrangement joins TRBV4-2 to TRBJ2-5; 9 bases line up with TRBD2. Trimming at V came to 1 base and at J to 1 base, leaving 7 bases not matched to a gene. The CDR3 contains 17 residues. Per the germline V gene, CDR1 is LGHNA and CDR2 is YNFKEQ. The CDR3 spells CASSQVNSAGGQETQYF. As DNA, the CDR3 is TGTGCCAGCAGCCAAGTGAATTCAGCGGGGGGCCAAGAGACCCAGTACTTC.

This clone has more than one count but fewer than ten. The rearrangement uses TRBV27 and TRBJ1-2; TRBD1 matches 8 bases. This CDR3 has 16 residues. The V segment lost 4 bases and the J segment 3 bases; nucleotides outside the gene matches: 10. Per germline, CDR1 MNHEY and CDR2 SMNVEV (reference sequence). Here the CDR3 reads CASSSTGQVWYYGYTF. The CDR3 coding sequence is TGTGCCAGCAGTTCTACGGGACAGGTTTGGTACTATGGCTACACCTTC.

CDR3 region: CASSVQGAGNTEAFF. For the CDR3, the DNA is TGTGCCAGCAGCGTACAGGGGGCAGGGAACACTGAAGCTTTCTTT. The V gene is TRBV6-5, the J gene TRBJ1-1, with TRBD1 identical over 9 bases. Germline lookup yields CDR1 MNHEY and CDR2 SVGAGI. Unmatched junction bases numbered 6, after V lost 6 bases and J lost 1 base. CDR3 length: 15 residues.

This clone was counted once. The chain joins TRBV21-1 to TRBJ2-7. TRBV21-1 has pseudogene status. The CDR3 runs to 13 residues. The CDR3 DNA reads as TGTGCCAGCAGCTCCCGGGGCCGGGGCGAGCAGTACTTC. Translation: CASSSRGRGEQYF.

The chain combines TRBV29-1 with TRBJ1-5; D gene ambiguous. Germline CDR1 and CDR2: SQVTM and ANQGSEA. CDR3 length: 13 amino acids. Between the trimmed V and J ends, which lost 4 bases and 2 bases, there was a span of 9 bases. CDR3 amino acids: CSVAVTGNQPQHF. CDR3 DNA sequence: TGCAGCGTTGCCGTGACCGGCAATCAGCCCCAGCATTTT.

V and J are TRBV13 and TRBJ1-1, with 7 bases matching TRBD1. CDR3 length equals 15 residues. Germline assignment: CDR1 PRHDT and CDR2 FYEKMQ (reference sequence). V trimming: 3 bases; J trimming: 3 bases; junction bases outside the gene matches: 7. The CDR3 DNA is TGTGCCAGCAGCTTCGTGACAGGGCGGTACACTGAAGCTTTCTTT. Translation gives CASSFVTGRYTEAFF.

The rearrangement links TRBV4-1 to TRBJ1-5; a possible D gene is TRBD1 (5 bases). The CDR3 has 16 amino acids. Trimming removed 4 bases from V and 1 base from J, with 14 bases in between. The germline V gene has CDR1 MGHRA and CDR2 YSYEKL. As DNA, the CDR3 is TGCGCCAGCAGCCCGCTTGACAGAAGGAGCAATCAGCCCCAGCATTTT. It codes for CASSPLDRRSNQPQHF.

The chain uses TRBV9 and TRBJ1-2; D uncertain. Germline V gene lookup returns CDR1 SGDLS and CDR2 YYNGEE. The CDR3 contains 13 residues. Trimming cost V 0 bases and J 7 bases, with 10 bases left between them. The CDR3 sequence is CASSVASLSGYTF. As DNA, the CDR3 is TGTGCCAGCAGCGTAGCGAGTCTTTCTGGCTACACCTTC.

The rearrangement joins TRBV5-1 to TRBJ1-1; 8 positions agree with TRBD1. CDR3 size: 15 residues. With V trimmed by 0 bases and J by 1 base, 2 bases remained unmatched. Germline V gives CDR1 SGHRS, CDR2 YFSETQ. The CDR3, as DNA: TGCGCCAGCAGCTTGGTTGGACAGGGGAACACTGAAGCTTTCTTT. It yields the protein CASSLVGQGNTEAFF.